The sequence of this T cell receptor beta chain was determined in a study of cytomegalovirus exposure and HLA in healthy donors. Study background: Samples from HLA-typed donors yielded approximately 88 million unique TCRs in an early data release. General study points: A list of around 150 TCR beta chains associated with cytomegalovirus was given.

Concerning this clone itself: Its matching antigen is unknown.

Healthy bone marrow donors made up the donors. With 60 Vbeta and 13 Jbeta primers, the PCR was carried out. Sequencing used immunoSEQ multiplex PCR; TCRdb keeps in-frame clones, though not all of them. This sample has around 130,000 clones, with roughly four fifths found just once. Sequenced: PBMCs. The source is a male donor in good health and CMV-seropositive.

The CDR3 nucleotides are TGTGCCAGCAGCGTGGGACAGAGTTACAATGAGCAGTTCTTC. Translated, it gives CASSVGQSYNEQFF. V usage is TRBV7-2 and J usage is TRBJ2-1; 7 bases map to TRBD1. This CDR3 spans 14 amino acids. The trim removed 5 bases at V and 4 bases at J, leaving 5 bases unmatched. Germline CDR1 SGHTA, CDR2 FQGNSA.